This TCR beta chain was profiled in a study of cytomegalovirus exposure and HLA in healthy donors. About the study: It was reported in a later analysis that the 95 to 150 validation repertoires used the same platform as the approximately 670 first-cohort repertoires.

Profiling relied on immunoSEQ multiplex PCR, and the TCRdb table lists in-frame clones only, not all of them. The sample lists about 180,000 clones, 85% to 90% occurring once. Study observations and caveats: The study designated 150 or so TCR beta chains cytomegalovirus-associated. High specificity and sensitivity for cytomegalovirus status were reported for the classifier.

Of note for this clone: What it binds is not known.

The roughly 120-subject validation cohort, separate from the roughly 700-subject first cohort, included the donors. The receptor was isolated from a woman younger than 45 in good health and CMV-seronegative. The specimen was PBMCs.

DNA for the CDR3: TGCGCCAGCAGCCAAGTCCGGTCTCCGGGTAACTATGGCTACACCTTC. It translates to CASSQVRSPGNYGYTF. The chain uses TRBV4-3 and TRBJ1-2; D gene unclear. V gave up 1 base and J gave up 1 base, with 13 bases separating them. CDR3 length: 16 residues. In germline, CDR1 is LGHNA, CDR2 YSLEER.